The rows below give T cell receptor beta chains drawn from one sample of a study of response to subunit inactivated influenza vaccine. TCRdb re-analysed the RT-PCR reads in MiXCR, keeping a single row per CDR3 protein. The table records 400,000 to 550,000 distinct CDR3 sequences, about 25% of them present only once. The material was CD4+ T cells sorted from PBMCs, obtained around 5 days after vaccination. These receptor sequences come from a man over 45 who received an inactivated influenza vaccine. The CDR3 runs from the conserved cysteine through the conserved F or W. Fields, in order: CDR3 protein, CDR3 DNA, D gene, J gene, V gene, clone size. The D gene is left open where the match is weak. Not every row has a clone size; where given, it reads once, few, many or a size class.

CDR3aa: CASSPTGAFSYNEQFF; CDR3nt: TGTGCCAGCAGTCCAACAGGGGCCTTTTCCTACAATGAGCAGTTCTTC; d_gene: TRBD1; j_gene: TRBJ2-1; v_gene: TRBV11-3; abundance: .
CDR3aa: CASSPTVAAHTYEQYF; CDR3nt: TGCGCCAGCAGCCCGACCGTAGCGGCGCATACCTACGAGCAGTACTTC; d_gene: .; j_gene: TRBJ2-7; v_gene: TRBV5-1; abundance: few
CDR3aa: CASSPRTVMNTEAFF; CDR3nt: TGTGCCAGCAGCCCCAGGACAGTTATGAACACTGAAGCTTTCTTT; d_gene: .; j_gene: TRBJ1-1; v_gene: TRBV7-9; abundance: .
CDR3aa: CASSRTRDGYTF; CDR3nt: TGTGCCAGCAGCCGTACCAGAGATGGCTACACCTTC; d_gene: .; j_gene: TRBJ1-2; v_gene: TRBV5-6; abundance: .
CDR3aa: CASSQLTFGGEQYF; CDR3nt: TGTGCCAGCAGCCAATTAACTTTTGGGGGTGAGCAGTACTTC; d_gene: .; j_gene: TRBJ2-7; v_gene: TRBV14; abundance: .
CDR3aa: CASSQERGSTGELFF; CDR3nt: TGCGCCAGCAGCCAAGAACGGGGGAGCACCGGGGAGCTGTTTTTT; d_gene: .; j_gene: TRBJ2-2; v_gene: TRBV4-3; abundance: few
CDR3aa: CASSLPGDTGELFF; CDR3nt: TGTGCCAGCAGCTTACCGGGGGACACCGGGGAGCTGTTTTTT; d_gene: .; j_gene: TRBJ2-2; v_gene: TRBV9; abundance: .
CDR3aa: CSVADGNQPQHF; CDR3nt: TGCAGCGTTGCCGATGGCAATCAGCCCCAGCATTTT; d_gene: .; j_gene: TRBJ1-5; v_gene: TRBV29-1; abundance: many
CDR3aa: CASTSDNQETQYF; CDR3nt: TGTGCCAGCACTAGCGACAACCAAGAGACCCAGTACTTC; d_gene: .; j_gene: TRBJ2-5; v_gene: TRBV28; abundance: many
CDR3aa: CSVELLRGQSSYEQYF; CDR3nt: TGCAGCGTTGAACTCCTGAGGGGACAGAGCTCCTACGAGCAGTACTTC; d_gene: TRBD1; j_gene: TRBJ2-7; v_gene: TRBV29-1; abundance: few
CDR3aa: CASSSLSGEGNTEAFF; CDR3nt: TGTGCCAGCAGCTCCCTCTCAGGGGAAGGGAACACTGAAGCTTTCTTT; d_gene: .; j_gene: TRBJ1-1; v_gene: TRBV7-9; abundance: few
CDR3aa: CSAREGARTDTQYF; CDR3nt: TGCAGTGCTAGAGAGGGGGCGCGAACAGATACGCAGTATTTT; d_gene: .; j_gene: TRBJ2-3; v_gene: TRBV20-1; abundance: .
CDR3aa: CAINPAPGELFF; CDR3nt: TGTGCCATCAACCCTGCTCCCGGGGAGCTGTTTTTT; d_gene: .; j_gene: TRBJ2-2; v_gene: TRBV10-3; abundance: few
CDR3aa: CASSITSGSVGEQYF; CDR3nt: TGTGCCAGCAGTATTACTAGCGGGAGTGTTGGGGAGCAGTACTTC; d_gene: TRBD2; j_gene: TRBJ2-7; v_gene: TRBV7-8; abundance: .
CDR3aa: CASGQGQTGHEQYF; CDR3nt: TGTGCCAGCGGACAGGGACAGACCGGCCACGAGCAGTACTTC; d_gene: TRBD1; j_gene: TRBJ2-7; v_gene: TRBV7-2; abundance: few
CDR3aa: CAISESGTPYGYTF; CDR3nt: TGTGCCATCAGTGAGTCGGGGACACCATATGGCTACACCTTC; d_gene: .; j_gene: TRBJ1-2; v_gene: TRBV10-3; abundance: few
CDR3aa: CSAVTESYGYTF; CDR3nt: TGCAGTGCCGTGACAGAGTCCTATGGCTACACCTTC; d_gene: .; j_gene: TRBJ1-2; v_gene: TRBV20-1; abundance: .
CDR3aa: CASSPRTSVTDTQYF; CDR3nt: TGTGCCAGCAGCCCGCGGACTAGCGTCACAGATACGCAGTATTTT; d_gene: TRBD2; j_gene: TRBJ2-3; v_gene: TRBV3-1; abundance: few
CDR3aa: CASSDSLNTEAFF; CDR3nt: TGTGCCAGCAGTGACAGCCTAAACACTGAAGCTTTCTTT; d_gene: .; j_gene: TRBJ1-1; v_gene: TRBV6-1; abundance: .
CDR3aa: CASSPGLVNEKLFF; CDR3nt: TGTGCCAGTTCACCAGGACTTGTTAATGAAAAACTGTTTTTT; d_gene: .; j_gene: TRBJ1-4; v_gene: TRBV6-1; abundance: .
CDR3aa: CASSLRRDTNYGYTF; CDR3nt: TGTGCCAGCAGCCTCCGCCGGGACACTAACTATGGCTACACCTTC; d_gene: .; j_gene: TRBJ1-2; v_gene: TRBV3-1; abundance: .
CDR3aa: CASSFGQGVADTQYF; CDR3nt: TGTGCCAGCAGTTTTGGACAGGGTGTTGCAGATACGCAGTATTTT; d_gene: TRBD1; j_gene: TRBJ2-3; v_gene: TRBV12-3/TRBV12-4; abundance: .
CDR3aa: CASSQGRDLEFF; CDR3nt: TGTGCCAGCAGCCAAGGGCGGGACTTGGAGTTCTTC; d_gene: .; j_gene: TRBJ2-1; v_gene: TRBV3-1; abundance: many
CDR3aa: CAWSTHRDMNTEAFF; CDR3nt: TGTGCCTGGTCCACTCACCGGGATATGAACACTGAAGCTTTCTTT; d_gene: .; j_gene: TRBJ1-1; v_gene: TRBV30; abundance: once
CDR3aa: CASSLSTEETQYF; CDR3nt: TGTGCCAGCAGCCTCTCCACCGAAGAGACCCAGTACTTC; d_gene: .; j_gene: TRBJ2-5; v_gene: TRBV11-2; abundance: many
CDR3aa: CSARSGLTEAFF; CDR3nt: TGCAGTGCTAGATCCGGACTCACTGAAGCTTTCTTT; d_gene: .; j_gene: TRBJ1-1; v_gene: TRBV20-1; abundance: few
CDR3aa: CASSHTSQPQHF; CDR3nt: TGTGCCAGCAGTCATACCAGCCAGCCCCAGCATTTT; d_gene: .; j_gene: TRBJ1-5; v_gene: TRBV7-2; abundance: .
CDR3aa: CASSLGAAGANVLTF; CDR3nt: TGCGCCAGCAGCTTGGGGGCGGCTGGGGCCAACGTCCTGACTTTC; d_gene: .; j_gene: TRBJ2-6; v_gene: TRBV5-1; abundance: once
CDR3aa: CASSLGLRYTQYF; CDR3nt: TGTGCCAGCAGTTTAGGTCTACGTTATACGCAGTATTTT; d_gene: .; j_gene: TRBJ2-3; v_gene: TRBV12-3/TRBV12-4; abundance: .
CDR3aa: CASKLTGNYGYTF; CDR3nt: TGTGCCAGTAAACTGACAGGGAACTATGGCTACACCTTC; d_gene: TRBD1; j_gene: TRBJ1-2; v_gene: TRBV10-3; abundance: few
CDR3aa: CASSLARTGATEAFF; CDR3nt: TGCGCCAGCAGCTTGGCTAGGACAGGGGCGACTGAAGCTTTCTTT; d_gene: TRBD1; j_gene: TRBJ1-1; v_gene: TRBV5-1; abundance: .
CDR3aa: CSARRDSHANYGYTF; CDR3nt: TGCAGTGCTAGGCGGGACAGCCACGCTAACTATGGCTACACCTTC; d_gene: TRBD1; j_gene: TRBJ1-2; v_gene: TRBV20-1; abundance: .
CDR3aa: CASSLVLVPEQYF; CDR3nt: TGTGCCAGCAGCTTAGTCTTAGTCCCCGAGCAGTACTTC; d_gene: .; j_gene: TRBJ2-7; v_gene: TRBV11-2; abundance: .